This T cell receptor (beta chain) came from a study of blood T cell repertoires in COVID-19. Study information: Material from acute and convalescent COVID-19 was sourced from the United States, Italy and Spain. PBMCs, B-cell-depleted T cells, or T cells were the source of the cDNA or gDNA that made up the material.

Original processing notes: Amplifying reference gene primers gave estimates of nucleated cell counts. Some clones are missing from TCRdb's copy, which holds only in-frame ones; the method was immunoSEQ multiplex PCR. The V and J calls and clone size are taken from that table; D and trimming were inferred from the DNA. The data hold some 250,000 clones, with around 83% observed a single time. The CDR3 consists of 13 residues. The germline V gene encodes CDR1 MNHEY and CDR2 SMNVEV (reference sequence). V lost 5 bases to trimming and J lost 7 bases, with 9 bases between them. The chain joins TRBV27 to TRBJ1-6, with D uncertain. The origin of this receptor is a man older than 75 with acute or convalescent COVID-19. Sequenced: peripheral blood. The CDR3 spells CASSLQFNSPLHF. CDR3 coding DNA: TGTGCCAGCAGTCTGCAGTTCAATTCACCCCTCCACTTT.